Below are 3 T cell receptor beta chains sequenced from a single sample in a study of T cell responses to AZD1222 COVID-19 vaccine. Measured with immunoSEQ multiplex PCR; TCRdb has only the in-frame clones, and not every one. The profile covers 85,000 or so clones, with around 83% appearing a single time and approximately 5.6% taken by the ten largest. Sequencing was performed on peripheral blood, taken 28 days after the second AZD1222 dose. These receptors were collected from an adult who received the AZD1222 COVID-19 vaccine.

V is TRBV7-2 and J is TRBJ1-1; 7 nucleotides align to TRBD1. V trimming: 5 bases; J trimming: 4 bases; junction bases outside the gene matches: 7. Germline assignment: CDR1 SGHTA and CDR2 FQGNSA. This CDR3 contains 14 residues. The CDR3 is CASSPRQGPTEAFF. DNA for the CDR3: TGTGCCAGCAGCCCCCGACAGGGACCCACTGAAGCTTTCTTT.

V gene TRBV6-5 combines with J gene TRBJ1-2; D uncertain. Germline CDR1 and CDR2: MNHEY and SVGAGI. This CDR3 is 16 amino acids long. Trimming pared 2 bases from V and 8 bases from J, leaving 21 bases between. This CDR3 reads CASSYEALSPYRGYTF. CDR3 coding DNA: TGTGCCAGCAGTTACGAAGCCCTCTCCCCATATCGGGGCTACACCTTC.

V and J are TRBV18 and TRBJ1-2, with D maybe TRBD1 (5 bases). The V gene's germline CDR1 is KGHSH and CDR2 LQKENI. Trimming stripped 3 bases from V and 8 bases from J, with 16 bases between. This CDR3 is 14 amino acids long. For the CDR3, the DNA is TGTGCCAGCTCACCGGTCAGGGCTGGGGCCGGCTACACCTTC. It translates to CASSPVRAGAGYTF.